This paragraph reports one TCR beta chain. The antigen is unknown. This sample was taken from a study of cytomegalovirus exposure and HLA in healthy donors. With 60 Vbeta and 13 Jbeta primers, the PCR was carried out. Data came from immunoSEQ multiplex PCR; TCRdb stores just in-frame clones and leaves some out. The sample has around 200,000 clones; around 79% are singletons. The CDR3 loop spans 16 amino acids. The germline V gene has CDR1 SSHAT and CDR2 FNYEAQ (reference sequence). J lost 4 bases, V lost 5 bases, and 10 bases had no gene match. Study-level points and caveats: A later analysis associated some 16,000 TCR beta sequences with HLA alleles at a 0.05 false discovery rate. Rare TCR sequences predominated, though certain public TCRs were found in many donors.

Unrecorded immune exposure was likely among donors, who were nominally healthy when sampled. The sequencing sample was made of PBMCs. The origin of this receptor is a girl under 10 years old in good health and CMV-seronegative. This sequence joins TRBV7-7 and TRBJ2-5; 10 nucleotides align to TRBD2. The CDR3 here is CASSDVRASGGETQYF. In DNA, the CDR3 is TGTGCCAGCAGCGACGTGCGGGCTAGCGGGGGAGAGACCCAGTACTTC.